The 10 T cell receptor beta chains reported below all come from one sample, sequenced in a study of Ad26.COV2.S vaccination and SARS-CoV-2 variants. The treatment was: around 19 received Ad26.COV2.S at low or high dose, single or two shots; about 5 received placebo; per-sample allocation not given. Material that was analyzed had been drawn on day 63 after the first vaccine or placebo injection. Data came from immunoSEQ multiplex PCR; TCRdb stores just in-frame clones and leaves some out. Among 400,000 to 450,000 clones listed, 90% were seen once. Sequencing used peripheral blood, obtained in a trial of Ad26.COV2.S vaccine versus placebo. The source of these receptors is a person between 18 and 65 years old who received the Ad26.COV2.S COVID-19 vaccine or a placebo.

The rearrangement joins TRBV7-2 to TRBJ1-5; maybe TRBD1 (5 bases). The CDR3 totals 16 residues. Trimming pared 3 bases from V and 4 bases from J, leaving 16 bases between. Germline CDR1 reads SGHTA; CDR2 reads FQGNSA. CDR3 nucleotide sequence: TGTGCCAGCAGCTTTTTAGGGGAGGTCCAGAATCAGCCCCAGCATTTT. Encoded protein: CASSFLGEVQNQPQHF.

The chain carries TRBV7-2 and TRBJ2-7; 10 bases are shared with TRBD2. From germline, CDR1 is SGHTA and CDR2 FQGNSA. Trimming at V came to 0 bases and at J to 2 bases, leaving 16 bases not matched to a gene. The CDR3 sequence is 20 residues long. CDR3: CASSLAASGSGLVGTYEQYF. The CDR3 bases are TGTGCCAGCAGCTTAGCCGCTAGCGGGAGTGGGCTCGTTGGGACCTACGAGCAGTACTTC.

The chain recombines TRBV7-9 with TRBJ2-7; D might be TRBD2 (5 bases). The germline gives CDR1 SEHNR, CDR2 FQNEAQ (reference sequence). V was clipped by 6 bases and J by 2 bases, with 8 bases between them. The CDR3 runs to 12 residues. The CDR3 protein is CASSDGTYEQYF. CDR3 coding DNA: TGTGCCAGCAGTGACGGGACCTACGAGCAGTACTTC.

The chain recombines TRBV7-9 with TRBJ2-2; D gene uncertain. Germline lookup yields CDR1 SEHNR and CDR2 FQNEAQ (reference sequence). This CDR3 is 14 amino acids long. Trimming removed 1 base at V and 6 bases at J, with 9 bases between. CDR3 sequence (DNA): TGTGCCAGCAGCTTAGTAGAAGGTCCCGGGGAGCTGTTTTTT. The encoded protein is CASSLVEGPGELFF.

This clone came up a few times. V usage is TRBV3-1 (or the pseudogene TRBV3-2) and J usage is TRBJ1-2; D not resolved. This CDR3 spans 12 amino acids. V was trimmed by 0 bases and J by 4 bases, leaving 3 bases between them. CDR1 and CDR2 (germline): LGHDT, YNNKEL (reference sequence). The CDR3 spells CASSQEGYGYTF. The CDR3, as DNA: TGTGCCAGCAGCCAAGAGGGCTATGGCTACACCTTC.

This clone came up once. The V call is TRBV7-3, the J call TRBJ1-1, with D perhaps matching TRBD1 (6 bases). The V end was cut by 4 bases, the J end by 7 bases, with 13 bases between. This CDR3 has 13 amino acids. Germline loops: CDR1 SGHTA, CDR2 FQGTGA. The CDR3 nucleotides are TGTGCCAGCAGCTCAACAGGGTACGATGAAGCTTTCTTT. It specifies CASSSTGYDEAFF.

The gene calls are TRBV15 and TRBJ1-1; 7 bases agree with TRBD1. V trimming: 1 base; J trimming: 5 bases; junction bases outside the gene matches: 13. The CDR3 is 17 amino acids. Germline CDR1 and CDR2: LNHNV and YYDKDF (reference sequence). The CDR3 is CATSRASPGQERTEAFF. In nucleotides, the CDR3 is TGTGCCACCAGCAGAGCCTCACCCGGACAGGAACGGACTGAAGCTTTCTTT. The whole variable domain, remainder taken from reference TRBV15 and TRBJ1-1, is DAMVIQNPRYQVTQFGKPVTLSCSQTLNHNVMYWYQQKSSQAPKLLFHYYDKDFNNEADTPDNFQSRRPNTSFCFLDIRSPGLGDTAMYLCATSRASPGQERTEAFFGQGTRLTVV.

This clone was counted once. The chain joins TRBV6-5 to TRBJ2-3, with D uncertain. CDR1 MNHEY and CDR2 SVGAGI come from the germline V gene. The CDR3 is 11 residues long. Trimming removed 6 bases at V and 6 bases at J, with 7 bases between. The CDR3 DNA reads TGTGCCAGCAGCCAAGGTGATACGCAGTATTTT. Its protein is CASSQGDTQYF.

This chain links TRBV7-9 with TRBJ2-7; weak D call: TRBD2 (6 bases). From germline, CDR1 is SEHNR and CDR2 FQNEAQ (reference sequence). Trimming cost V 5 bases and J 2 bases, with 16 bases left between them. This CDR3 has 15 amino acids. The CDR3 loop is CASSLPGDPTYEQYF. The CDR3 DNA is TGTGCCAGCAGCCTCCCGGGGGACCCGACCTACGAGCAGTACTTC.

The CDR3 sequence is CASSFGGRSGELFF. The CDR3, as DNA: TGTGCCAGCAGTTTCGGCGGGAGGTCCGGGGAGCTGTTTTTT. This rearrangement joins TRBV27 to TRBJ2-2, with 8 bases that match TRBD2. CDR3 length: 14 residues. Germline values: CDR1 MNHEY, CDR2 SMNVEV (reference sequence). V dropped 3 bases and J dropped 6; count of bases not matched to a gene: 3.